This paragraph reports one T cell receptor beta chain. This clonotype was seen at least ten times. The antigen it recognizes is unknown. No clone much larger than this one lies a single base away; base qualities are absent. V sheds 8 bases and J sheds 9 bases, leaving 20 bases between their ends. The cysteine opens and the phenylalanine closes a CDR3 of 15 amino acids. CDR3 DNA is the only sequence kept; it has 45 bases, read in frame from the first base. The data were obtained in a study of T cells in Graves' hyperthyroidism and ophthalmopathy (dated by TCRdb to the late 2010s). Describing the broader study: Peripheral blood samples were taken at initial diagnosis, before any treatment was given. A discovery cohort of about 96 patients, fewer than 50 with Graves' ophthalmopathy and 57 with stable Graves' hyperthyroidism, was used to find distinguishing TCR V-J signatures. Prospective prediction of ophthalmopathy was tested in an independent validation cohort consisting of roughly 20 hyperthyroidism patients and some 16 patients who later progressed to ophthalmopathy. The 85 to 100 discovery patients were divided at random into training and test sets in a 7:3 ratio. In about 6 Graves' hyperthyroidism patients, the study also compared T-cell repertoires from thyroid tissue with T-cell repertoires from blood. After sampling, hyperthyroidism patients received methimazole starting at 30 mg daily, and ophthalmopathy patients received high-dose intravenous methylprednisolone. TCR Vbeta CDR3 sequencing of approximately 140 peripheral blood samples (roughly 41 ophthalmopathy, over 70 hyperthyroidism and approximately 17 progressor patients) is reported in the paper.

Hyperthyroidism patients were newly diagnosed, with disease duration under 2 months, and aged 18 to 65 years. The study excluded patients with uncontrolled infections, other autoimmune diseases, pregnancy or lactation. Diagnoses were established on the basis of clinical symptoms, serum thyroxine and TRAb, thyroid ultrasound, and orbital computed tomography. Blood from progressor patients was collected at the time of first diagnosis with hyperthyroidism, before any ophthalmopathy symptoms had appeared. PBMCs were separated from under 11 ml of fresh peripheral blood using Ficoll-Paque density gradient centrifugation. Patients classed as progressors first received a Graves' hyperthyroidism diagnosis and then went on to develop ophthalmopathy during follow-up. Total RNA was extracted using Trizol reagent, and RNA quality was assessed on an Agilent 2100 Bioanalyzer. Amplification of TCR beta CDR3 regions was carried out from RNA transcripts. The TCR CDR3 was subjected to a first round of RT-PCR using the HTBI primer set and the Qiagen OneStep RT-PCR kit. A second multiplex PCR round built the libraries, followed by size selection and purification. The libraries were sequenced on an Illumina HiSeq2000 using paired-end 100 bp reads. For the original study's pipeline: SOAPnuke was used to process the raw data, throwing out any read that contained adapters or uncalled bases, had a mean Phred below 15, or lacked an exact constant-primer or identifier match. High-quality paired reads were merged using COPE v1.2.5, and each unique nucleotide sequence was defined as a clonotype. Clonotypes were aligned to IMGT TRBV, TRBD and TRBJ reference segments using MiTCR v1.1. Only V-J combinations with frequency above 0.0001, covering 99% to 99.2% of repertoires, were analysed. A TCS score was defined as the ratio between F50 (clonal expansion) and ExV (chaos), using BLOSUM62-based TCRdist between CDR3 peptides within each V-J. Welch's t-statistics and random forest reduced roughly 500 V-J features to roughly 13, which were used in a naive Bayes classifier (R e1071). TCRdb passed the public sequencing reads through fastp at Q25 and MiXCR, retaining productive beta sequences. Every CDR3 protein is listed once, alongside the most common genes and DNA of its rows. TCRdb's processing, not the authors' own work, is the source of the V and J calls. This sample holds about 350,000 distinct CDR3 sequences; roughly 17% were observed only once. Of the sample, 34% falls within the top ten clones.

Broad study findings and their caveats: Blood samples also contained most of the expanded thyroid clonotypes (frequency above 0.001), which suggests that blood repertoires may reflect thyroid immune responses. Ophthalmopathy was separated from stable hyperthyroidism by a 13 V-J signature model, with around 90% sensitivity and approximately 84% specificity obtained in cross-validation and 80%/75% obtained in testing. No statistical method was used to fix the sample size in advance, and group allocation was not hidden from the investigators. During validation, the model predicted progression to ophthalmopathy a median of around 7 months ahead of onset, with more than 55% sensitivity and more than 72% specificity.

Sequenced material: blood. The chain links TRBV12-3 or TRBV12-4 with TRBJ1-6; too little of a D gene remains to name it. The receptor was derived from a woman in her twenties or thirties with Graves' hyperthyroidism that later progressed to Graves' ophthalmopathy. The CDR3 protein: CASGRAAASSSPLHF. The bases read TGTGCCAGCGGTCGGGCCGCCGCCTCCAGTTCACCCCTCCACTTT.